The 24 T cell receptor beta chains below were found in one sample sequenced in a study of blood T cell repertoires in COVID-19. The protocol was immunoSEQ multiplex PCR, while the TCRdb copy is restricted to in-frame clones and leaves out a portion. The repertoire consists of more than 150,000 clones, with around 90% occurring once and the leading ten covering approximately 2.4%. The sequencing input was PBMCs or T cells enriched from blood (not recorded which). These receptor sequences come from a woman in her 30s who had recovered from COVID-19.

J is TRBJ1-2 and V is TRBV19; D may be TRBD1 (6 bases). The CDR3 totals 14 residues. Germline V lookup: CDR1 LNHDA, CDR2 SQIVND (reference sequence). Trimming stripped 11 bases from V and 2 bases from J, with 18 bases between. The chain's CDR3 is CAVRGGGSNYGYTF. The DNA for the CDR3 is TGTGCCGTTAGGGGTGGGGGCTCCAACTATGGCTACACCTTC.

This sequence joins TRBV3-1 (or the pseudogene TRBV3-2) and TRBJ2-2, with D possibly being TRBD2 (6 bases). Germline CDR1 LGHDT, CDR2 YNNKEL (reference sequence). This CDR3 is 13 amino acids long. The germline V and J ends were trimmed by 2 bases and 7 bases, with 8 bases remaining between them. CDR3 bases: TGTGCCAGCAGCCAACTGGGAGGCGGGGAGCTGTTTTTT. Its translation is CASSQLGGGELFF.

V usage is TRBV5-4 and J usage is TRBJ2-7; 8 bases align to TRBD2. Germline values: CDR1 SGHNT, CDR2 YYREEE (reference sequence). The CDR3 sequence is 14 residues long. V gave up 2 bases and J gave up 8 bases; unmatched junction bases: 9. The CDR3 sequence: CASSFTSGDRQQYF. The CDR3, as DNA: TGTGCCAGCAGCTTTACTAGCGGCGACAGGCAGCAGTACTTC.

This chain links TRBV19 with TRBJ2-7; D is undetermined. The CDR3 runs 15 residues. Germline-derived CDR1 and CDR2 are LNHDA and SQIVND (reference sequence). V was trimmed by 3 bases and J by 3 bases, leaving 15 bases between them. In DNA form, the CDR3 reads TGTGCCAGTAGTATTGGAGACGGCGGAATCTACGAGCAGTACTTC. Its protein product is CASSIGDGGIYEQYF.

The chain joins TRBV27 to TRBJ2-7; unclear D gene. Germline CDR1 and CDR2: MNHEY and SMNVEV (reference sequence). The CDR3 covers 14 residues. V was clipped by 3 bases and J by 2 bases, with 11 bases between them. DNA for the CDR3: TGTGCCAGCAGTTTGTATGGCTCCGCCTACGAGCAGTACTTC. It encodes CASSLYGSAYEQYF.

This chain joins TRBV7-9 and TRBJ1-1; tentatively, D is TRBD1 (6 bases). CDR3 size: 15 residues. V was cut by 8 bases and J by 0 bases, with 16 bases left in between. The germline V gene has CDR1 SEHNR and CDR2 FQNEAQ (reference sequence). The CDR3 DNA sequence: TGTGCCAGCGGGACATCTCTACTCATGAACACTGAAGCTTTCTTT. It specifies CASGTSLLMNTEAFF.

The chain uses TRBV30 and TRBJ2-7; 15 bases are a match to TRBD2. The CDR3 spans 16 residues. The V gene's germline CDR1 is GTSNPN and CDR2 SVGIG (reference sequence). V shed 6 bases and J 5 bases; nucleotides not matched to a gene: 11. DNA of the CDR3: TGTGCCTGTGCCCTGGGACTAGCGGGAGGATATGACGAGCAGTACTTC. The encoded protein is CACALGLAGGYDEQYF.

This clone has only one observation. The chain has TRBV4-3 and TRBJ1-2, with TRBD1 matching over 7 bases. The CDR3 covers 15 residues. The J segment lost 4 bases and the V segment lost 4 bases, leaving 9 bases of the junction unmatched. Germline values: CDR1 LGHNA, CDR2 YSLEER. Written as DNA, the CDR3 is TGCGCCAGCAGCCCTGGGGACAGCGAGACCTATGGCTACACCTTC. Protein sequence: CASSPGDSETYGYTF.

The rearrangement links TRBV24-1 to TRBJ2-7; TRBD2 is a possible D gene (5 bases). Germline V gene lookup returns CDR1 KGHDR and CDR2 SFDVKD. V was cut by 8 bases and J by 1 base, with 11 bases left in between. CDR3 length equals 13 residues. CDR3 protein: CATKTIASYEQYF. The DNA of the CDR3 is TGTGCCACCAAGACAATAGCGTCCTACGAGCAGTACTTC.

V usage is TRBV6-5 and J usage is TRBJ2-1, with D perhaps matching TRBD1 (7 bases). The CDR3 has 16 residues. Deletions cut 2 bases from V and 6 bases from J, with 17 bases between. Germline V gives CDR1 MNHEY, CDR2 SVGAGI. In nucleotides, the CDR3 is TGTGCCAGCAGTTACCGCAGGGGGGCACCAACCAATGAGCAGTTCTTC. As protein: CASSYRRGAPTNEQFF.

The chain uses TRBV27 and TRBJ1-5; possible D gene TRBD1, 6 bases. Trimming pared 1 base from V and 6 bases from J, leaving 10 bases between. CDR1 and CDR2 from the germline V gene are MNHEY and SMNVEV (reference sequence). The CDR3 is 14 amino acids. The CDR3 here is CASSLFSRGQPQHF. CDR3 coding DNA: TGTGCCAGCAGTTTATTCAGCAGGGGTCAGCCCCAGCATTTT.

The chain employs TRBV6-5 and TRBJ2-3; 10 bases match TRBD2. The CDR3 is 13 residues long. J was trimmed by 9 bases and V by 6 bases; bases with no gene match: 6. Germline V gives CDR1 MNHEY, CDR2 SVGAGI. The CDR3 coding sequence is TGTGCCAGCAGCCTCAGGACTAGCGGCACGCAGTATTTT. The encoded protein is CASSLRTSGTQYF.

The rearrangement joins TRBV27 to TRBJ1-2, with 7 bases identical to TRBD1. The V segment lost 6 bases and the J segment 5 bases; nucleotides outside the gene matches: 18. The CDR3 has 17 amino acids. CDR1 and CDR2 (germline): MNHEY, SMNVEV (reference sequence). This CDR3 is CASRPNRGRGEAYGYTF. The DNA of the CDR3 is TGTGCCAGCAGACCTAACCGGGGCAGGGGGGAGGCTTATGGCTACACCTTC.

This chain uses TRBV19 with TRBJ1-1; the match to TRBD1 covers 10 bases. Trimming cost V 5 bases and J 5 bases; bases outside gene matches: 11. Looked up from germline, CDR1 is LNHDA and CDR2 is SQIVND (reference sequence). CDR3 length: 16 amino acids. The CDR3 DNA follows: TGTGCCAGTAGTCCCCTGACAGGGGGCGCCCGAACTGAAGCTTTCTTT. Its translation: CASSPLTGGARTEAFF.

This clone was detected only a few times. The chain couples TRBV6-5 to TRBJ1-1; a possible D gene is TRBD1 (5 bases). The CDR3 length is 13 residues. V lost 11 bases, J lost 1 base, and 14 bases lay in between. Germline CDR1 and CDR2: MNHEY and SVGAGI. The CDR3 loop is CACEGAGNTEAFF. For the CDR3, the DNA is TGTGCCTGCGAAGGGGCAGGGAACACTGAAGCTTTCTTT.

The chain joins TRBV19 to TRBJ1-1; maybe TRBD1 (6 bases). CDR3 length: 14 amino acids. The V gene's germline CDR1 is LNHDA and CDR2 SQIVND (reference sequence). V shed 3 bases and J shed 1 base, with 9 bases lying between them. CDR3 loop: CASSIWTENTEAFF. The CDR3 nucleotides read TGTGCCAGTAGTATCTGGACAGAGAACACTGAAGCTTTCTTT.

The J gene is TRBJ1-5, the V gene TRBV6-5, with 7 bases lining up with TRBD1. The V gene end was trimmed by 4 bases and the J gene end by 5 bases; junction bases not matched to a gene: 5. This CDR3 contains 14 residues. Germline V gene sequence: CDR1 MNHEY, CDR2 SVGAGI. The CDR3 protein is CASSSTGVDQPQHF. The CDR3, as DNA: TGTGCCAGCAGTTCCACAGGGGTCGATCAGCCCCAGCATTTT.

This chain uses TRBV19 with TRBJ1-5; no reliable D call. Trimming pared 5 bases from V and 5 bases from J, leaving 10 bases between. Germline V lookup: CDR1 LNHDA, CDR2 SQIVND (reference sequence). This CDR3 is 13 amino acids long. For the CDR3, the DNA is TGTGCCAGTAGTGTCGAGCATGATCAGCCCCAGCATTTT. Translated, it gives CASSVEHDQPQHF.

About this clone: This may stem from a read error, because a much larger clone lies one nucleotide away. This CDR3 is CASSPDISGNTIYF. The CDR3 DNA reads as TGTGCCAGCAGTCCCGACATCTCTGGAAACACCATATATTTT. The chain recombines TRBV6-6 with TRBJ1-3, with D hard to call. CDR1 and CDR2 (germline): MNHNY, SVGAGI (reference sequence). Trimming stripped 5 bases from V and 0 bases from J, with 8 bases between. The CDR3 is 14 amino acids.

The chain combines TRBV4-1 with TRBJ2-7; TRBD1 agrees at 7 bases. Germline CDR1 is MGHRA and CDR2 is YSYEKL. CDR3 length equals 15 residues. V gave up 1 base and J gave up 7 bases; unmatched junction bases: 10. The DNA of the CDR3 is TGCGCCAGCAGCCAAGTCGGGACAGAGCGAAGGGAGCAGTACTTC. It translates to CASSQVGTERREQYF.

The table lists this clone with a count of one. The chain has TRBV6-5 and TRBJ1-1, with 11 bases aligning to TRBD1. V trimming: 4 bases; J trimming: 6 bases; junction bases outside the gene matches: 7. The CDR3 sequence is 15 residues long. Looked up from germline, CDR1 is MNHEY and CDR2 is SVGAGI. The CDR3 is CASSSSRDRGAEAFF. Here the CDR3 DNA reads TGTGCCAGCAGTTCATCCCGGGACAGGGGGGCTGAAGCTTTCTTT.

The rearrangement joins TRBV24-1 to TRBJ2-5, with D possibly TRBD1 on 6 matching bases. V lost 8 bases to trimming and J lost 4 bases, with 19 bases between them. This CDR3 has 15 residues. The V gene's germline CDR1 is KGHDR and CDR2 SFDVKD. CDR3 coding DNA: TGTGCCACCAAGAGGGGCAGGGGAGAGGGAGAGACCCAGTACTTC. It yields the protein CATKRGRGEGETQYF.

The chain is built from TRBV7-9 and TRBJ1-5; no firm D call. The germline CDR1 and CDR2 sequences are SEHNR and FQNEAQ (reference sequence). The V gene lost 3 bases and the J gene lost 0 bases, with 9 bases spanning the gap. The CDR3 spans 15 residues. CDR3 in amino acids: CASSLTGNSNQPQHF. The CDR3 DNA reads TGTGCCAGCAGCTTGACGGGTAATAGCAATCAGCCCCAGCATTTT.

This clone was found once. The CDR3 bases are TGTGCCAGCAGGACCTTCCTAGCGGGAGGGGTCAATGAGCAGTTCTTC. It specifies CASRTFLAGGVNEQFF. V usage is TRBV2 and J usage is TRBJ2-1; TRBD2 agrees at 12 bases. The germline CDR1 and CDR2 sequences are SNHLY and FYNNEI. The CDR3 extends over 16 amino acids. V lost 6 bases, J lost 6 bases, and 9 bases stayed unmatched.